This TCR beta chain is drawn from a study of early T cells in non-severe SARS-CoV-2 infection. About the research overall: Sequencing of unsorted whole blood was done on bulk RNA, leaving chains unpaired.

Germline assignment: CDR1 GTSNPN and CDR2 SVGIG (reference sequence). V was trimmed by 2 bases and J by 4 bases, leaving 3 bases between them. The CDR3 loop spans 12 amino acids. Study-wide points: VDJdb matching favored anti-spike CD8 responses, missing private and CD4 specificities.

Each single cDNA molecule received a unique molecular identifier. TCRdb passed the 5' RACE reads through MiXCR, listing each CDR3 protein once. This sample yields 42,000 or so distinct CDR3 sequences, of which about 5.9% are seen a single time; around 8% belongs to the top ten. In the case of this clonotype: As yet, its antigen is unknown.

The sequence was obtained from an adult who was a healthcare worker with PCR-confirmed SARS-CoV-2 infection or an uninfected control (not recorded which). This chain uses TRBV30 with TRBJ2-6; D is unresolved. The sample in question was whole blood, obtained at baseline. CDR3 sequence reads: CAWSMGANVLTF. The CDR3 DNA is TGTGCCTGGAGTATGGGGGCCAACGTCCTGACTTTC.